These 21 T cell receptor beta chains came from one sample sequenced in a study of OX40 agonist ivuxolimab in advanced cancers. Produced via immunoSEQ multiplex PCR; TCRdb's table is partial and in-frame only. The table records about 18,000 clones, approximately 85% of them present only once. Sequenced here: CD4+ or CD8+ T cells sorted from blood, sampled in a trial of the OX40 agonist ivuxolimab. The receptors stem from an adult with an advanced solid tumor such as melanoma, head and neck, liver or kidney cancer.

The gene calls are TRBV7-2 and TRBJ2-7; 8 positions match TRBD2. This CDR3 region has 17 residues. Germline CDR1 is SGHTA and CDR2 is FQGNSA. Trimming cost V 1 base and J 0 bases; bases outside gene matches: 8. CDR3 bases: TGTGCCAGCAGCTTAGAGCAGGGCGGGAGGAGCTCCTACGAGCAGTACTTC. Amino acids: CASSLEQGGRSSYEQYF.

The V gene is TRBV27, the J gene TRBJ1-4, with 11 bases that match TRBD1. CDR1 MNHEY and CDR2 SMNVEV come from the germline V gene (reference sequence). Trimming took 4 bases from V and 7 from J; bases not matched to a gene: 2. The CDR3 is made up of 14 amino acids. The CDR3 sequence is CASSWTGGGEKLFF. The CDR3 region has the DNA TGTGCCAGCAGTTGGACAGGGGGCGGTGAAAAACTGTTTTTT.

This clone was seen a few times. CDR3 in amino acids: CASSITSGGRKETQYF. As DNA, the CDR3 is TGTGCCAGTAGTATCACGAGCGGGGGGCGGAAAGAGACCCAGTACTTC. The V call is TRBV19, the J call TRBJ2-5, with TRBD2 matching 9 bases. CDR3 length: 16 amino acids. Germline trimming cut 3 bases from V and 3 bases from J; bases unmatched to any gene: 8. Germline values: CDR1 LNHDA, CDR2 SQIVND (reference sequence).

This chain uses TRBV7-9 with TRBJ2-4, with 8 positions matching TRBD2. Per the germline V gene, CDR1 is SEHNR and CDR2 is FQNEAQ (reference sequence). CDR3 size: 19 residues. J was trimmed by 6 bases and V by 5 bases; bases with no gene match: 21. CDR3 residues: CASSTSIPREGEGGNIQYF. The CDR3 DNA is TGTGCCAGCAGCACGTCAATACCCCGGGAGGGGGAGGGAGGAAACATTCAGTACTTC.

The chain uses TRBV25-1 and TRBJ2-3; 10 bases are shared with TRBD2. Germline assignment: CDR1 MGHDK and CDR2 SYGVNS. This CDR3 has 14 residues. The CDR3 reads CTTEPLAGADTQYF. DNA for the CDR3: TGTACCACCGAACCCCTAGCGGGGGCAGATACGCAGTATTTT. Together with reference TRBV25-1 and TRBJ2-3, the CDR3 gives the full variable domain: EADIYQTPRYLVIGTGKKITLECSQTMGHDKMYWYQQDPGMELHLIHYSYGVNSTEKGDLSSESTVSRIRTEHFPLTLESARPSHTSQYLCTTEPLAGADTQYFGPGTRLTVL.

The table lists this clone with a count of one. The V and J genes are TRBV10-3 and TRBJ2-7, with D possibly being TRBD1 or TRBD2 (7 bases each). V was pared by 5 bases and J by 0 bases, with 23 bases between. This CDR3 region has 18 residues. Germline lookup yields CDR1 ENHRY and CDR2 SYGVKD. Here the CDR3 reads CAISRDRPTSASSYEQYF. DNA of the CDR3: TGTGCCATCAGTCGGGACAGACCTACTAGCGCTAGCTCCTACGAGCAGTACTTC.

The chain is built from TRBV6-5 and TRBJ2-1; D is possibly TRBD1 (5 bases). The V gene lost 0 bases and the J gene lost 7 bases, with 13 bases spanning the gap. Germline CDR1 is MNHEY and CDR2 is SVGAGI. The CDR3 runs to 15 residues. The CDR3 loop is CASSYSTDVGNEQFF. The CDR3, as DNA: TGTGCCAGCAGTTACTCGACAGATGTGGGGAATGAGCAGTTCTTC.

This chain connects TRBV6-5 to TRBJ2-7; 8 positions match TRBD1. The CDR3 has 14 residues. J gave up 5 bases and V 0 bases, and 3 bases lay outside the gene matches. Germline CDR1 MNHEY, CDR2 SVGAGI. CDR3 in DNA: TGTGCCAGCAGTTACTCCCAGGGGGCCCACGAGCAGTACTTC. Translating it yields CASSYSQGAHEQYF.

V is TRBV25-1 and J is TRBJ2-7; D gene ambiguous. The germline gives CDR1 MGHDK, CDR2 SYGVNS. This CDR3 region has 10 residues. Trimming stripped 4 bases from V and 6 bases from J, with 4 bases between. CDR3 amino acids: CASSAGEQYF. CDR3 sequence (DNA): TGTGCCAGCAGTGCAGGCGAGCAGTACTTC.

V gene TRBV9 combines with J gene TRBJ2-7; 9 bases map to TRBD2. J gave up 2 bases and V 0 bases, and 6 bases lay outside the gene matches. Germline CDR1 SGDLS, CDR2 YYNGEE. The CDR3 contains 16 residues. CDR3 in amino acids: CASSVGYSGGPYEQYF. DNA of the CDR3: TGTGCCAGCAGCGTAGGGTATAGCGGGGGACCCTACGAGCAGTACTTC.

This clone was recorded a few times. The chain has TRBV6-6 and TRBJ2-7, with 8 bases fitting TRBD2. The V gene's germline CDR1 is MNHNY and CDR2 SVGAGI (reference sequence). The J segment lost 3 bases and the V segment lost 0 bases, leaving 4 bases of the junction unmatched. This CDR3 contains 15 residues. The CDR3 bases are TGTGCCAGCAGTTACTCGAGCAGCGGGGGCTACGAGCAGTACTTC. Translating it yields CASSYSSSGGYEQYF.

The rearrangement links TRBV19 to TRBJ2-2, with 9 bases aligning to TRBD2. Per germline, CDR1 LNHDA and CDR2 SQIVND (reference sequence). The CDR3 runs to 16 residues. Trimming removed 4 bases from V and 7 bases from J; junction bases left unmatched: 10. The DNA of the CDR3 is TGTGCCAGTAGTAGACGACTAGCGGAACTTCACGGGGAGCTGTTTTTT. This translates into CASSRRLAELHGELFF.

The rearrangement links TRBV7-9 to TRBJ1-1; TRBD1 is a possible D gene (5 bases). With 5 bases removed from V and 1 base from J, the gap between germline ends came to 8 bases. The germline V gene has CDR1 SEHNR and CDR2 FQNEAQ (reference sequence). CDR3 size: 13 residues. The CDR3 here is CASSLGQNTEAFF. DNA of the CDR3: TGTGCCAGCAGCCTTGGACAGAACACTGAAGCTTTCTTT.

In nucleotides, the CDR3 is TGCGCCAGCAGCCAAGTGCAGGAATACCCCTATGGCTACACCTTC. Encoded protein: CASSQVQEYPYGYTF. The rearrangement uses TRBV4-1 and TRBJ1-2, with D uncertain. The CDR3 is 15 residues long. V was clipped by 1 base and J by 4 bases, with 13 bases between them. Per the germline V gene, CDR1 is MGHRA and CDR2 is YSYEKL.

Comments on this clone: An end of the junction does not agree with germline; a read error may underlie this. The J gene is TRBJ2-5, the V gene TRBV4-3; weak D call: TRBD2 (6 bases). The tail of the sequence fits TRBJ2-7 better, so the J call may be wrong. The germline CDR1 and CDR2 sequences are LGHNA and YSLEER. The CDR3 runs 15 residues. The CDR3 bases are TGCGCCAGCAGCCAAGATAGGGACTCCTCCGACGAGCAGTACTTC. Protein sequence: CASSQDRDSSDEQYF.

The chain employs TRBV4-2 and TRBJ2-7; D possibly corresponds to TRBD2 (6 bases). The CDR3 sequence is 15 residues long. Trimming pared 8 bases from V and 4 bases from J, leaving 21 bases between. Germline V gene data show CDR1 as LGHNA and CDR2 as YNFKEQ. The DNA for the CDR3 is TGTGCCAGCTCTTGGAGCCGGGACTTTCCGTACGAGCAGTACTTC. It codes for CASSWSRDFPYEQYF.

The chain carries TRBV7-9 and TRBJ2-1; D gene unclear. V lost 0 bases, J lost 7 bases, and 10 bases lay in between. From germline, CDR1 is SEHNR and CDR2 FQNEAQ (reference sequence). CDR3 length equals 14 residues. This chain's CDR3 is CASSLALEGNEQFF. The CDR3 nucleotides are TGTGCCAGCAGCTTAGCGTTGGAAGGGAATGAGCAGTTCTTC.

The chain links TRBV7-9 to TRBJ2-1; the match to TRBD2 covers 11 bases. Germline CDR1 reads SEHNR; CDR2 reads FQNEAQ (reference sequence). The CDR3 is 15 residues long. V shed 4 bases, J shed 4 bases, and the junction held 3 bases outside the gene matches. CDR3 in amino acids: CASSSTSGGYNEQFF. The CDR3 DNA is TGTGCCAGCAGCTCCACTAGCGGGGGTTACAATGAGCAGTTCTTC. The whole variable domain, filled in from reference TRBV7-9 and TRBJ2-1, reads DTGVSQNPRHKITKRGQNVTFRCDPISEHNRLYWYRQTLGQGPEFLTYFQNEAQLEKSRLLSDRFSAERPKGSFSTLEIQRTEQGDSAMYLCASSSTSGGYNEQFFGPGTRLTVL.

The chain is built from TRBV9 and TRBJ2-1, with 11 positions matching TRBD2. Germline lookup yields CDR1 SGDLS and CDR2 YYNGEE. With 0 bases clipped from V and 3 bases from J, the junction kept 5 bases outside the gene matches. The CDR3 consists of 17 residues. For the CDR3, the DNA is TGTGCCAGCAGCGTAGCGGGACTAGCGGCCATCTACAATGAGCAGTTCTTC. Translation: CASSVAGLAAIYNEQFF.

This CDR3 is CASSPPWGDTEAFF. The CDR3 nucleotides read TGTGCCAGCTCACCACCTTGGGGGGACACTGAAGCTTTCTTT. This chain connects TRBV18 to TRBJ1-1, with a weak D call TRBD1 (5 bases). Trimming took 0 bases from V and 3 from J, leaving 8 bases between them. This CDR3 contains 14 residues. Germline V gene lookup returns CDR1 KGHSH and CDR2 LQKENI.

V and J are TRBV11-2 and TRBJ2-3, with a weak D call TRBD1 (6 bases). The CDR3 contains 15 residues. Germline V gene data show CDR1 as SGHAT and CDR2 as FQNNGV. Trimming removed 1 base at V and 6 bases at J, with 14 bases between. CDR3 region: CASSLVVRGGDTQYF. The CDR3 DNA is TGTGCCAGCAGCTTAGTGGTCAGGGGTGGGGATACGCAGTATTTT.